This record concerns one TCR beta chain sequence. The data stem from a study of blood T cell repertoires in COVID-19. About the research overall: COVID-19 samples collected from the United States, Italy and Spain covered acute and convalescent phases. Sources were T cells, B-cell-depleted T cells, or PBMCs; the material itself was cDNA or gDNA.

Authors' analysis steps: Reference gene primer amplification yielded estimated nucleated cell counts. Libraries were prepared by immunoSEQ multiplex PCR; TCRdb keeps only in-frame clonotypes and omits some of them. The DNA gave D and trimming, while V, J and clone size come from that table. The profile shows 45,000 or so clones, around 82% of them singletons. The CDR3 loop spans 14 amino acids. Per germline, CDR1 LNHDA and CDR2 SQIVND (reference sequence). V shed 7 bases and J shed 2 bases, with 15 bases lying between them. Sequencing input: peripheral blood. This TCR was recovered from a woman aged 70 to 79 with acute or convalescent COVID-19. The chain links TRBV19 to TRBJ2-7, with D perhaps matching TRBD2 (6 bases). The CDR3 bases are TGTGCCAGTAAACTTAGCGGCTCAACCTACGAGCAGTACTTC. This gives the protein CASKLSGSTYEQYF.